What follows is one T cell receptor beta chain and its context. Its specificity is not known. The germline V and J ends were trimmed by 2 bases and 1 base, with 6 bases remaining between them. The CDR3 is 14 amino acids. Germline V gene lookup returns CDR1 MNHNS and CDR2 SASEGT. The sample comes from a study of shared clonotypes between healthy human individuals. Broader study findings: Expectations were that clonotype sharing among donors would be affected by sequencing depth. Sharing across a handful of donors was seen in around 5% of naive CD4 clonotypes. A reduction in generation probabilities was seen for non-shared clonotypes relative to those shared by all four donors.

Measured with immunoSEQ multiplex PCR; TCRdb has only the in-frame clones, and not every one. The sample has some 2.4 million clones, more than 85% seen once; the top ten hold 0.36%. Donors comprised healthy HIV-negative adults lacking recent acute infections or vaccinations. The chain is built from TRBV6-1 and TRBJ2-1; D call uncertain. The sample comprised naive CD4+ T cells from PBMCs. Regarding subset: CD45RA+ positively selected. This clonotype originated in a young man in good health. Some clones in this sample may be carry-over from other donors' samples. CDR3 in amino acids: CASSESRSYNEQFF. CDR3 DNA: TGTGCCAGCAGTGAATCTCGGTCCTACAATGAGCAGTTCTTC.